The source of this TCR beta chain is a study of Graves' ophthalmopathy and Graves' hyperthyroidism. Study-wide points: In blood, most expanded thyroid clonotypes above 0.001 frequency were also detected.

This clonotype showed up just once. Its matching antigen is unknown. Transcripts of RNA were the source for amplifying TCR beta CDR3 regions. Scientists carried out first-round RT-PCR using HTBI primers and then a second-round multiplex PCR. TCRdb re-analysed the multiplex PCR reads in MiXCR, keeping a single row per CDR3 protein. The repertoire holds over 650,000 distinct CDR3 sequences, with more than 40% as singletons. This CDR3 comprises 15 residues. The ends were cut back, 6 bases at V and 0 bases at J, with 12 bases in the middle. CDR1 SNHLY and CDR2 FYNNEI come from the germline V gene. Enrollment excluded any patients with other autoimmune diseases, uncontrolled infections, pregnancy or lactation.

Sequenced: peripheral blood. The clonotype was recovered from an adult man with Graves' ophthalmopathy. The chain couples TRBV2 to TRBJ1-5; no reliable D call. The CDR3 region is CASSELTYSNQPQHF. CDR3 nucleotide sequence: TGTGCCAGCAGCGAGCTAACGTATAGCAATCAGCCCCAGCATTTT.